This TCR beta chain was identified in a study of cytomegalovirus exposure and HLA in healthy donors. It was with 60 Vbeta and 13 Jbeta primers that the PCR ran. Original handling: Counted up in a later analysis, unique TCR beta chains came to about 80 million, with around 12 million shared. Only in-frame clones appear in the TCRdb table, and some are missing; sequencing was by immunoSEQ multiplex PCR. The DNA gave D and trimming, while V, J and clone size come from that table. Here the sample spans approximately 100,000 clones, more than 75% being singletons. CDR3 size: 17 residues. V lost 3 bases and J lost 1; bases outside the gene matches: 11. Germline-derived CDR1 and CDR2 are GTSNPN and SVGIG (reference sequence).

The sample was PBMCs. This sequence joins TRBV30 and TRBJ1-5; 8 bases map to TRBD1. The receptor's source is a man aged 18 to 30 in good health and CMV-seronegative. CDR3 nucleotide sequence: TGTGCCTGGAGGCAGGGGGCAGAGGTTCTGAGCAATCAGCCCCAGCATTTT. Encoded protein: CAWRQGAEVLSNQPQHF.